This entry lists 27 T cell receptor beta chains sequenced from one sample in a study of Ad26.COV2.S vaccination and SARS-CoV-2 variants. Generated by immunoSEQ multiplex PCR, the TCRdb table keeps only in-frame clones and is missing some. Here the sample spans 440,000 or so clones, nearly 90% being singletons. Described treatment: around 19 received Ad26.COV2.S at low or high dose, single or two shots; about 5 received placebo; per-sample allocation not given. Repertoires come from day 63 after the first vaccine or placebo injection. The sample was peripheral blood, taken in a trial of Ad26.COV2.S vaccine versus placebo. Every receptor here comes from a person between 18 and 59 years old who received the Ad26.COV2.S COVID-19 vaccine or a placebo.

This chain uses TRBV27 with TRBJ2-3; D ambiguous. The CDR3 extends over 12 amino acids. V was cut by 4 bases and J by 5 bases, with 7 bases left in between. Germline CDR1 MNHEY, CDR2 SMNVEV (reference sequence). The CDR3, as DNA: TGTGCCAGCAGTTGGCCAGGAGATACGCAGTATTTT. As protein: CASSWPGDTQYF.

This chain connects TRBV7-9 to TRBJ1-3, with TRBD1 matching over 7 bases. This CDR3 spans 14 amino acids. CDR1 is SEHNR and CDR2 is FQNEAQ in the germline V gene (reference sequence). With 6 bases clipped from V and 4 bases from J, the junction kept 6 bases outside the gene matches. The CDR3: CASRNDRAGNTIYF. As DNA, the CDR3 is TGTGCCAGCAGGAATGACAGGGCCGGAAACACCATATATTTT.

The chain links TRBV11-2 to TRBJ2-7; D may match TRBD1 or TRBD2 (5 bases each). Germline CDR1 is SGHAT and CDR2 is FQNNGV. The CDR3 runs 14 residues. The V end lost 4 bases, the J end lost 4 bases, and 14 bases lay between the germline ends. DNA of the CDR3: TGTGCCAGCAGCTGGGACCCCGGCACGTACGAGCAGTACTTC. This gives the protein CASSWDPGTYEQYF.

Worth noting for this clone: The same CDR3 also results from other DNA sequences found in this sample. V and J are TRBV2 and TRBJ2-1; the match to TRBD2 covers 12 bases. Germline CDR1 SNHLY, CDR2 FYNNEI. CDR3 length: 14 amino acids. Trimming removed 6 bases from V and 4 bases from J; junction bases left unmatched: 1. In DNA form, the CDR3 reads TGTGCCAGCAGGGGGACTAGCGGGTACAATGAGCAGTTCTTC. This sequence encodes CASRGTSGYNEQFF.

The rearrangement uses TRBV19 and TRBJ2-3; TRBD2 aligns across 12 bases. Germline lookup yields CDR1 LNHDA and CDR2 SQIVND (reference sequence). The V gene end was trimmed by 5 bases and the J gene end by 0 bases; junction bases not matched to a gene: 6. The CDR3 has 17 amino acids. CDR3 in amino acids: CASSLRTSGTSTDTQYF. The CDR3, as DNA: TGTGCCAGTAGTCTCAGGACTAGCGGGACTAGCACAGATACGCAGTATTTT.

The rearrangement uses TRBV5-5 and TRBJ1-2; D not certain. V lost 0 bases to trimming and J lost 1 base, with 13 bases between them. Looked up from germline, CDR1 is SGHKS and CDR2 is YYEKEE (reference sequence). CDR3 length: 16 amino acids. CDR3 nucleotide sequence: TGTGCCAGCAGCTTGGGGGTTTTTGGTCTTAACTATGGCTACACCTTC. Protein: CASSLGVFGLNYGYTF.

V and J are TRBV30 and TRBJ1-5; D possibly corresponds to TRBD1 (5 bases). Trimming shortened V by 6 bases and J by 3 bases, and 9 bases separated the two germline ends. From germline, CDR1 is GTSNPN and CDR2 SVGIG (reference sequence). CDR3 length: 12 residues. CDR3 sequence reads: CACDSSNQPQHF. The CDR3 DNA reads TGTGCCTGTGACAGCTCCAATCAGCCCCAGCATTTT.

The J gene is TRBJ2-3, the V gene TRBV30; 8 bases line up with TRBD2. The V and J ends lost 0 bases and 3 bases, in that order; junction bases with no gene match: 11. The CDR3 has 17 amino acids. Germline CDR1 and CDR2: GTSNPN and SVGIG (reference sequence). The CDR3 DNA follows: TGTGCCTGGAGTGTAGGGGATACGGGAGGGCCGACAGATACGCAGTATTTT. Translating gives CAWSVGDTGGPTDTQYF.

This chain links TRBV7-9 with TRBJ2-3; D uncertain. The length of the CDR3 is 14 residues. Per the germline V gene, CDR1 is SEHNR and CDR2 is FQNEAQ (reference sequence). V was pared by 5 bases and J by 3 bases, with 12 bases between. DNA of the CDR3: TGTGCCAGCAGCCTAATGTTGCAAACAGATACGCAGTATTTT. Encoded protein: CASSLMLQTDTQYF.

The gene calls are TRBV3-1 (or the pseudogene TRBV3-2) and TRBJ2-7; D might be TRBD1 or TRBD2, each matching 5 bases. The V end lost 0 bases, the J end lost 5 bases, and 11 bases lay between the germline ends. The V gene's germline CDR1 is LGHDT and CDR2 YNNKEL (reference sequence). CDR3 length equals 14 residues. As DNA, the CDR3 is TGTGCCAGCAGCCAAGAGGGGCAGGGACACGAGCAGTACTTC. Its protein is CASSQEGQGHEQYF.

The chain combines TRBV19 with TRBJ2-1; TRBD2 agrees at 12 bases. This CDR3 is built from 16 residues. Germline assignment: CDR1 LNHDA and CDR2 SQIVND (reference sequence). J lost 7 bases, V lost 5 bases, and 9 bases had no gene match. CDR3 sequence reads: CASSDPSGLAGNEQFF. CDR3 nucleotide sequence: TGTGCCAGTAGTGACCCCTCCGGACTAGCGGGAAATGAGCAGTTCTTC.

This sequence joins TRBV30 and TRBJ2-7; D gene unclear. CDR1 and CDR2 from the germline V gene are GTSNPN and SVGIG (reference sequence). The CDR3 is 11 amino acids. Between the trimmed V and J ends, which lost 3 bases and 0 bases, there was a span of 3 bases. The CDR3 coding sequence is TGTGCCTGGAGGGTCTCCTACGAGCAGTACTTC. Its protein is CAWRVSYEQYF.

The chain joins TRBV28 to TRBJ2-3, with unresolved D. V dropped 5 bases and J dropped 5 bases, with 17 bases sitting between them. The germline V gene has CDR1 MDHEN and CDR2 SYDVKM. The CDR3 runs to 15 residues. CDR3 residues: CASSTTGPRKDTQYF. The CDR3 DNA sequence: TGTGCCAGCAGTACTACCGGCCCCCGGAAAGATACGCAGTATTTT.

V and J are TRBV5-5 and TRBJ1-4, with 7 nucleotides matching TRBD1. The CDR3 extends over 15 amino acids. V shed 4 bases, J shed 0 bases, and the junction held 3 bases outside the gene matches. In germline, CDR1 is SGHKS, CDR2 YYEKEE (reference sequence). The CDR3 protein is CASSTGTATNEKLFF. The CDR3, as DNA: TGTGCCAGCAGCACCGGGACAGCAACTAATGAAAAACTGTTTTTT.

The CDR3 protein is CASSPGQYNEQFF. CDR3 nucleotides: TGTGCCAGCAGTCCAGGCCAATACAATGAGCAGTTCTTC. The chain links TRBV7-3 to TRBJ2-1; D not resolved. CDR1 SGHTA and CDR2 FQGTGA come from the germline V gene. The V end lost 6 bases, the J end lost 4 bases, and 10 bases lay between the germline ends. The CDR3 consists of 13 residues.

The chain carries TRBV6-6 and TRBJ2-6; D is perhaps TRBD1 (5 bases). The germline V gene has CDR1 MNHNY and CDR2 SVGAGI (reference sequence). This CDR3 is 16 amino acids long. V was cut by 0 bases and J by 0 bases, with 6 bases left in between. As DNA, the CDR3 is TGTGCCAGCAGTTACTCCCAGGGCTCTGGGGCCAACGTCCTGACTTTC. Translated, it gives CASSYSQGSGANVLTF.

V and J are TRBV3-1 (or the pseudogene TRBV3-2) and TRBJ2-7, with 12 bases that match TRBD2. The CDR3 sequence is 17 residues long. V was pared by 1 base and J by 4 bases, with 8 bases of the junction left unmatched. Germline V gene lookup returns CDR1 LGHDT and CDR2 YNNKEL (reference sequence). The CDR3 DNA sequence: TGTGCCAGCAGCCAAGGACCACTAGCGGGAGGAGTTTACGAGCAGTACTTC. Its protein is CASSQGPLAGGVYEQYF.

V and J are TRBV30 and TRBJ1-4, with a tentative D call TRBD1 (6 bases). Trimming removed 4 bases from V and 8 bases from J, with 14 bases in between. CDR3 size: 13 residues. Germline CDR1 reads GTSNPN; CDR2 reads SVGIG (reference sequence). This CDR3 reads CAWNDRSPEKLFF. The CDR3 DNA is TGTGCCTGGAACGACAGGTCTCCAGAAAAACTGTTTTTT.

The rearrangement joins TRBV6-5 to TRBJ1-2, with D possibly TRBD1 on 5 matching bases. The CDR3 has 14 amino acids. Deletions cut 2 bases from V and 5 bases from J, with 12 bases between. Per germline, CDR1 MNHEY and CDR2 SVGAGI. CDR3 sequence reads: CASSYRVGAYGYTF. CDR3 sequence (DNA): TGTGCCAGCAGTTACCGAGTAGGGGCTTATGGCTACACCTTC.

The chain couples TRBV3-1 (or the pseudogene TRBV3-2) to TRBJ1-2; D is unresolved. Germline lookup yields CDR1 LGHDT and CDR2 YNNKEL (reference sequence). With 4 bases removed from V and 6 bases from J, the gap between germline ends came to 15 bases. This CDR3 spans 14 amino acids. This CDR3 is CASSLTPAGDGYTF. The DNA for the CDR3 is TGTGCCAGCAGCCTCACCCCCGCCGGGGATGGCTACACCTTC.

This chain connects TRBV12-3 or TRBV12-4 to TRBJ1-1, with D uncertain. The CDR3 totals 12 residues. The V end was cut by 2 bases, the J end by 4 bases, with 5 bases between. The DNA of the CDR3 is TGTGCCAGCAGTTTATCGAGCACTGAAGCTTTCTTT. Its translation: CASSLSSTEAFF.

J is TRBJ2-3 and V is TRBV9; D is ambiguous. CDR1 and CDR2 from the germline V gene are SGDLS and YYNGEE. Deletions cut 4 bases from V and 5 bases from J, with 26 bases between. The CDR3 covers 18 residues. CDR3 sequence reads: CASSPVGGFGSIGDTQYF. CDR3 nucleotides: TGTGCCAGCAGCCCTGTGGGTGGGTTTGGGTCCATTGGAGATACGCAGTATTTT.

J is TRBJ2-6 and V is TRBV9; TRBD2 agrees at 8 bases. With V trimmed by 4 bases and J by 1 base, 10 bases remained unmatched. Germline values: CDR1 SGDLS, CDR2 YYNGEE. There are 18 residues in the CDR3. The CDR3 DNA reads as TGTGCCAGCAGCCGCCCGGGGACTAGTCATTCTGGGGCCAACGTCCTGACTTTC. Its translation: CASSRPGTSHSGANVLTF.

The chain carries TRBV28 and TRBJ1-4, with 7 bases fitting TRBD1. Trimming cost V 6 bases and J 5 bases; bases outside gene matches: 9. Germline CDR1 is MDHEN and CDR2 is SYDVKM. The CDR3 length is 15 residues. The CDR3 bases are TGTGCCAGCAGGGGGCAGGGGGAGGGAAATGAAAAACTGTTTTTT. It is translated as CASRGQGEGNEKLFF.

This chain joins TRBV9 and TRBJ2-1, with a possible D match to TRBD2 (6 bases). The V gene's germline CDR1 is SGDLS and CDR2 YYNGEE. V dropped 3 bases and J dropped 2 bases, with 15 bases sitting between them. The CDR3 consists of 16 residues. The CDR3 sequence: CASSAGFGGPYNEQFF. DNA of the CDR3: TGTGCCAGCAGCGCCGGGTTCGGGGGACCCTACAATGAGCAGTTCTTC.

CDR3 sequence: CAWSTGETQYF. The CDR3 DNA follows: TGTGCCTGGAGTACAGGGGAGACCCAGTACTTC. The chain has TRBV30 and TRBJ2-5, with D possibly being TRBD1 (6 bases). The V end lost 2 bases, the J end lost 5 bases, and 6 bases lay between the germline ends. This CDR3 contains 11 residues. CDR1 is GTSNPN and CDR2 is SVGIG in the germline V gene (reference sequence).

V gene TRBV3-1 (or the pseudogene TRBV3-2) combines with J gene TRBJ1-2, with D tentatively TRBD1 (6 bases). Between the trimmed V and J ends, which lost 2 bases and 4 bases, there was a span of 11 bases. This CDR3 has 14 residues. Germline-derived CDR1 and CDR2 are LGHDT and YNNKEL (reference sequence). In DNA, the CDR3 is TGTGCCAGCAGCCAAACAGGGAGCCCCTATGGCTACACCTTC. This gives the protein CASSQTGSPYGYTF.